This entry concerns a single TCR beta chain. This record comes from a study of control samples from healthy donors and cancer patients. The assay was immunoSEQ multiplex PCR, and TCRdb's table has in-frame clones only and misses some. The table shows around 250,000 clones, with approximately 80% occurring only once. The source of this sequence is a woman in her fifties or sixties with lung cancer. The material sequenced was PBMCs.

The CDR3 nucleotides are TGTGCCAGCAGCCCTTCGTCCAGCACAGATACGCAGTATTTT. It translates to CASSPSSSTDTQYF. This chain links TRBV7-3 with TRBJ2-3; D call uncertain. Germline V CDR1 and CDR2: SGHTA, FQGTGA. V was pared by 5 bases and J by 0 bases, with 9 bases between. This CDR3 region has 14 residues.